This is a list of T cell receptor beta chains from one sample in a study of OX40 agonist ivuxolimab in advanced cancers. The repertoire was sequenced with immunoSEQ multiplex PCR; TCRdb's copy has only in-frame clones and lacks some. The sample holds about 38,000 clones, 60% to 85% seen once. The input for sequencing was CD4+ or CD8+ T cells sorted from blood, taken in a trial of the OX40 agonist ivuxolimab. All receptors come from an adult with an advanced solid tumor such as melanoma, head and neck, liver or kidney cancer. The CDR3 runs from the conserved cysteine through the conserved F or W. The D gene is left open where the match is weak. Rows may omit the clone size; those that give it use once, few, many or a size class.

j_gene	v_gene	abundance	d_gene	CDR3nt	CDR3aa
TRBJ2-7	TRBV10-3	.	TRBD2	TGTGCCATCAGTGAGGGGACTAGCCAGTCCTACGAGCAGTACTTC	CAISEGTSQSYEQYF
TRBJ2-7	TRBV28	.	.	TGTGCCAGCAGCCCTCCCCACAGGGACGAGCAGTACTTC	CASSPPHRDEQYF
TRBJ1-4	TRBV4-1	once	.	TGCGCCAGCAGTGGTTATGAAAAACTGTTTTTT	CASSGYEKLFF
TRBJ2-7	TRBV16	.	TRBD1	TGTGCCAGCAGCCGATCCGGGACAGGGTGGCGCGAGCAGTACTTC	CASSRSGTGWREQYF
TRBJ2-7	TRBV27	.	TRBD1	TGTGCCAGCAGTTTTGACAGGGGGGGTTACGAGCAGTACTTC	CASSFDRGGYEQYF
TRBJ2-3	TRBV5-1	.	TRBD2	TGCGCCAGCAGGCTGACCTCCGGCGGGAGTAGAACAGATACGCAGTATTTT	CASRLTSGGSRTDTQYF
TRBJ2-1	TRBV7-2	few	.	TGTGCCAGCAGCTTAGAAACCGGACGGATGTTCTTC	CASSLETGRMFF
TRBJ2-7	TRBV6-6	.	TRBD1	TGTGCCAGCAGTTACTCGGACAGGGGGCAGGAGCAGTACTTC	CASSYSDRGQEQYF
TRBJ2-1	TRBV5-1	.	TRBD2	TGCGCCAGCAGCCCTAGCGGGTTCTCCTACAATGAGCAGTTCTTC	CASSPSGFSYNEQFF
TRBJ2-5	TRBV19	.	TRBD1	TGTGCCAGTAGTGGACGGGACAGGGGGCTTCGGGAGACCCAGTACTTC	CASSGRDRGLRETQYF